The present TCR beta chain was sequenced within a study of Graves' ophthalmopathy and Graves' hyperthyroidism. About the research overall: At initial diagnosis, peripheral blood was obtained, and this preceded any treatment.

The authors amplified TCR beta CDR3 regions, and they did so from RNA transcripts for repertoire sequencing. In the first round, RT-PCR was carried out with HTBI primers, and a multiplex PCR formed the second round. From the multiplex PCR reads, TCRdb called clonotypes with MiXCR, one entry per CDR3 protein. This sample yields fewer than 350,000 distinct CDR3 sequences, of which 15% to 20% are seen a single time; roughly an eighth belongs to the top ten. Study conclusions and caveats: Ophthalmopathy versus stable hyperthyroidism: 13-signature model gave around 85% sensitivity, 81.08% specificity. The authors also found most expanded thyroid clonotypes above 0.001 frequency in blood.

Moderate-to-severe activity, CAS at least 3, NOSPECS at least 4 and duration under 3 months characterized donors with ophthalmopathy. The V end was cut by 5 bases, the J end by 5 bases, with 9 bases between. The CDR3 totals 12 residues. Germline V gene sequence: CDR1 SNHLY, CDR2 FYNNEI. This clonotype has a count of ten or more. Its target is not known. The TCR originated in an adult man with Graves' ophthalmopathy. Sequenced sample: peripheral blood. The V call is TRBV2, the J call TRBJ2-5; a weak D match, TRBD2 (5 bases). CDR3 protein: CASSTGVETQYF. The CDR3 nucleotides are TGTGCCAGCAGTACCGGGGTGGAGACCCAGTACTTC.